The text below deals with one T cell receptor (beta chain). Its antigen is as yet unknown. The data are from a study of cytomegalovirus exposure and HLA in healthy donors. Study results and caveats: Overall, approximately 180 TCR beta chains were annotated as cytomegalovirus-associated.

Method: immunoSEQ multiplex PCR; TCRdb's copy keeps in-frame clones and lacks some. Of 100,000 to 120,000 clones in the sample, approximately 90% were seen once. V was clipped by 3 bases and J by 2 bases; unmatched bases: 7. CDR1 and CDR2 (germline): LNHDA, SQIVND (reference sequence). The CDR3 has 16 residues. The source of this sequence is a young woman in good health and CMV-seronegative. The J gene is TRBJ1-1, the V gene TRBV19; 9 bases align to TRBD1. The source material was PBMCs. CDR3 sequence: CASSILTGGENTEAFF. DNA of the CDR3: TGTGCCAGTAGTATTTTGACAGGGGGGGAAAACACTGAAGCTTTCTTT.